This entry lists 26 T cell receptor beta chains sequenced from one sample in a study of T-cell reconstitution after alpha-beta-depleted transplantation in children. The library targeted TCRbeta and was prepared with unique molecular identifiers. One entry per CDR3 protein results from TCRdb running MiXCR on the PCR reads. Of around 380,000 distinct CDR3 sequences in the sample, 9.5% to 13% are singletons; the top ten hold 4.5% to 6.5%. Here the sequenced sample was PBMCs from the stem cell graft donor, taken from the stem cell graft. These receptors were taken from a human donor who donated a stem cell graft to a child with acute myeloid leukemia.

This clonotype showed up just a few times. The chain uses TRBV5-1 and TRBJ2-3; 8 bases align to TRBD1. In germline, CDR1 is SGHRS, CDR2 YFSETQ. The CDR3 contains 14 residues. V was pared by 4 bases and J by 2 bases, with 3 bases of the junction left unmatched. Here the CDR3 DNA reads TGCGCCAGCAGCCCGGACAGGGTCACAGATACGCAGTATTTT. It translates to CASSPDRVTDTQYF.

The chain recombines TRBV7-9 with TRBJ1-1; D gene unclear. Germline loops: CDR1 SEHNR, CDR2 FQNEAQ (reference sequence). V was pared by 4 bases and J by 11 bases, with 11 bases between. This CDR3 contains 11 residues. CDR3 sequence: CASSSSAWAFF. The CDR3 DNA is TGTGCCAGCAGCTCCTCAGCCTGGGCTTTCTTT.

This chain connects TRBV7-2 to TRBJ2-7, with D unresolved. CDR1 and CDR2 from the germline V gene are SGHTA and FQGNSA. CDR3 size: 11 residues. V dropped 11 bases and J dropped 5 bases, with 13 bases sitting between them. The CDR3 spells CAGTNDHEQYF. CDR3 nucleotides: TGTGCCGGCACCAATGACCACGAGCAGTACTTC. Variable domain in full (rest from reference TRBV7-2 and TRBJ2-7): GAGVSQSPSNKVTEKGKDVELRCDPISGHTALYWYRQSLGQGLEFLIYFQGNSAPDKSGLPSDRFSAERTGGSVSTLTIQRTQQEDSAVYLCAGTNDHEQYFGPGTRLTVT.

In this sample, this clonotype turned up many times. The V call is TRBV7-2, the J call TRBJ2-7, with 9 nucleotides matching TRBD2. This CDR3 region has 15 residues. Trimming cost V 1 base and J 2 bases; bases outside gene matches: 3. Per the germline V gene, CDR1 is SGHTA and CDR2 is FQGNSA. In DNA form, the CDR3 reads TGTGCCAGCAGCTTAGGAGCGGGGGGCACCTACGAGCAGTACGTC. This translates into CASSLGAGGTYEQYV.

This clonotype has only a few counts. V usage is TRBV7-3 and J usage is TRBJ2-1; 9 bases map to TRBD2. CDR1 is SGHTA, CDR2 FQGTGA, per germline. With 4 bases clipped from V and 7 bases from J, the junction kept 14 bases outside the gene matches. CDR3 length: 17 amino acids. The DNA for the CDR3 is TGTGCCAGCAGCTCGTCTGGGCGGGAGGGCCATCGGAATGAGCAGTTCTTC. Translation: CASSSSGREGHRNEQFF.

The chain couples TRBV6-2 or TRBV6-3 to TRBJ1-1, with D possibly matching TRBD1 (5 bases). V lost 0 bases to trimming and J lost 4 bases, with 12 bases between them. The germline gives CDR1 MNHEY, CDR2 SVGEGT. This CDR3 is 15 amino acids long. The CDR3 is CASSYSGGEGTEAFF. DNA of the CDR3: TGTGCCAGCAGTTACTCGGGGGGTGAGGGCACTGAAGCTTTCTTT.

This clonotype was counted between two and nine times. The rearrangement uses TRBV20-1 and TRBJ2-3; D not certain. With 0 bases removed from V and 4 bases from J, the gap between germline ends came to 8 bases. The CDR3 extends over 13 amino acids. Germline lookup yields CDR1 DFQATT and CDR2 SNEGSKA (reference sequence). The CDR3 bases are TGCAGTGCTAGAGATATAGGATCAGATACGCAGTATTTT. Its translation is CSARDIGSDTQYF.

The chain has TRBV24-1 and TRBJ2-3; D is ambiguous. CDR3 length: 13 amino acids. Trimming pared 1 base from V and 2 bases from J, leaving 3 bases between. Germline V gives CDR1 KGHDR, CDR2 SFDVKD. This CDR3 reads CATSDLYTDTQYF. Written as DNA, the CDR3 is TGTGCCACCAGTGATTTATACACAGATACGCAGTATTTT.

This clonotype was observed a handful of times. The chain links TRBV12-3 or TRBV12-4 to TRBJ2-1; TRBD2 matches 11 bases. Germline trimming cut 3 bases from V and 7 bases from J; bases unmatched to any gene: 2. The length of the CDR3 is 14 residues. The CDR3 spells CASSFRTSGNEQFF. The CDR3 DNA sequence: TGTGCCAGCAGTTTCCGGACTAGCGGGAATGAGCAGTTCTTC.

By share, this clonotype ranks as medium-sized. CDR3 in amino acids: CSARFGSVYEQYF. CDR3 in DNA: TGCAGTGCTAGGTTCGGTAGCGTCTACGAGCAGTACTTC. The gene calls are TRBV20-1 and TRBJ2-7; D perhaps matches TRBD2 (5 bases). Germline lookup yields CDR1 DFQATT and CDR2 SNEGSKA (reference sequence). V gave up 3 bases and J gave up 3 bases, with 12 bases separating them. This CDR3 is built from 13 residues.

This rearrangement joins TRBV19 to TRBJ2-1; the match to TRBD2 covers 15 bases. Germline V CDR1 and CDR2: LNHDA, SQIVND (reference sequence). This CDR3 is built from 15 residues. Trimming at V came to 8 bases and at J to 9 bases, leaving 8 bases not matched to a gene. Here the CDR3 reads CASASGLAGGREQFF. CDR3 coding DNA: TGTGCCAGTGCCTCCGGACTAGCGGGGGGGCGTGAGCAGTTCTTC. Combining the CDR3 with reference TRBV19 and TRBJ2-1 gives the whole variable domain DGGITQSPKYLFRKEGQNVTLSCEQNLNHDAMYWYRQDPGQGLRLIYYSQIVNDFQKGDIAEGYSVSREKKESFPLTVTSAQKNPTAFYLCASASGLAGGREQFFGPGTRLTVL.

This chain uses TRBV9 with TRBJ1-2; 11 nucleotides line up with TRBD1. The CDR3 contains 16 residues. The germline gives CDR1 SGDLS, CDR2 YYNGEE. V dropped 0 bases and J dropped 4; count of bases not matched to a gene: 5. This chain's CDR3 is CASSVDGQGAIYGYTF. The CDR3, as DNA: TGTGCCAGCAGCGTAGACGGACAGGGGGCTATCTATGGCTACACCTTC.

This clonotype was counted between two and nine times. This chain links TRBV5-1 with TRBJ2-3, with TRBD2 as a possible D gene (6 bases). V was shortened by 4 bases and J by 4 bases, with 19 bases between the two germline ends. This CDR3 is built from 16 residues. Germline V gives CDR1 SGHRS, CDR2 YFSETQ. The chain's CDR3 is CASSLGTSGYPDTQYF. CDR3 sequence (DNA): TGCGCCAGCAGCCTCGGGACTTCAGGGTATCCAGATACGCAGTATTTT.

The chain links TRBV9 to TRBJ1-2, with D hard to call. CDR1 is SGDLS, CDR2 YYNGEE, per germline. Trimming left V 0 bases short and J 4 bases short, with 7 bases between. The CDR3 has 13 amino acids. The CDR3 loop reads CASSVVAGYGYTF. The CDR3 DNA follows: TGTGCCAGCAGCGTAGTTGCGGGCTATGGCTACACCTTC.

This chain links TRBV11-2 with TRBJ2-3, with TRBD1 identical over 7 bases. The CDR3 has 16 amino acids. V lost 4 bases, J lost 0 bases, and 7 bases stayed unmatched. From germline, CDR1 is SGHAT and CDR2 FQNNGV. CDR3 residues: CASSSPGGTSTDTQYF. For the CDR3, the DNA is TGTGCCAGCAGCTCGCCAGGGGGAACTAGCACAGATACGCAGTATTTT.

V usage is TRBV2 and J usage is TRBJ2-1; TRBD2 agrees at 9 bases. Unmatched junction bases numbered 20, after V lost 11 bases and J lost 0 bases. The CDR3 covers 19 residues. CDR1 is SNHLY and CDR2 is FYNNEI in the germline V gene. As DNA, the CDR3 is TGTGCCTCCAGCGAAGGAGCGGGGGGTAGTCCGAGCTCCTACAATGAGCAGTTCTTC. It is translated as CASSEGAGGSPSSYNEQFF.

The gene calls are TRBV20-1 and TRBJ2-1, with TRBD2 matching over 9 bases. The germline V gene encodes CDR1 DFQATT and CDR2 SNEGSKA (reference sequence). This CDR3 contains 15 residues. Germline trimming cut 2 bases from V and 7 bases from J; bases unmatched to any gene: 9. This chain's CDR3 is CSARKREAPRNEQFF. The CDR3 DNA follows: TGCAGTGCTAGAAAGCGGGAGGCCCCCCGAAATGAGCAGTTCTTC.

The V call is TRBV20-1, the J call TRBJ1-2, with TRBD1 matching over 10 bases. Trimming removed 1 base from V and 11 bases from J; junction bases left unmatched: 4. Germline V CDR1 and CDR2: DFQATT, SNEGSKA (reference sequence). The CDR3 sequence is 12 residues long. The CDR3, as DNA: TGCAGTGCTAGAGGACAGGGGGCGCTTTACACCTTC. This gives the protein CSARGQGALYTF.

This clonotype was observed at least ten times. The CDR3 loop is CAISEGTSGLTDTQYF. CDR3 sequence (DNA): TGTGCCATCAGTGAGGGGACTAGCGGGCTCACAGATACGCAGTATTTT. V gene TRBV10-3 combines with J gene TRBJ2-3; 12 nucleotides agree with TRBD2. The CDR3 totals 16 residues. With V trimmed by 2 bases and J by 2 bases, 2 bases remained unmatched. CDR1 and CDR2 (germline): ENHRY, SYGVKD.

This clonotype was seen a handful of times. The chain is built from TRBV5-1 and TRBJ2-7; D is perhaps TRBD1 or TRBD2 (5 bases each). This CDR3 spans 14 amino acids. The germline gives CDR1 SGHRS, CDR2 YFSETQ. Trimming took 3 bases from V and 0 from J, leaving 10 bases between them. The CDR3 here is CASSYGASSYEQYF. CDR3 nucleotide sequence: TGCGCCAGCAGCTACGGGGCGAGCTCCTACGAGCAGTACTTC.

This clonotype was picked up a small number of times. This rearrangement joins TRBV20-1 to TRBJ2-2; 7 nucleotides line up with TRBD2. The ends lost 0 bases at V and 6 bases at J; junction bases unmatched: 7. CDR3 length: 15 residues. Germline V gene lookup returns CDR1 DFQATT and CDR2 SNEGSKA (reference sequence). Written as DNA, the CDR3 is TGCAGTGCTAGAGATTTAGGGACTACAGCCGGGGAGCTGTTTTTT. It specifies CSARDLGTTAGELFF.

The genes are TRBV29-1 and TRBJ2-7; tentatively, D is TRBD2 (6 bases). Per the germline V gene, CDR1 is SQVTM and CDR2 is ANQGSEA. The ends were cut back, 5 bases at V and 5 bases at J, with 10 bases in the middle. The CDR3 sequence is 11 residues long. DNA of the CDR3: TGCAGCGTTCCCGCGGGAAACGAGCAGTACTTC. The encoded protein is CSVPAGNEQYF.

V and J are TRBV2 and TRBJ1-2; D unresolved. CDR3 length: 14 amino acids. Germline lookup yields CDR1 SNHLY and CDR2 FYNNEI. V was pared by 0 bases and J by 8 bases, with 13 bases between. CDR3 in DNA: TGTGCCAGCAGTGAAGCAGAGCGGGTGGGAGGCTACACCTTC. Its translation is CASSEAERVGGYTF.

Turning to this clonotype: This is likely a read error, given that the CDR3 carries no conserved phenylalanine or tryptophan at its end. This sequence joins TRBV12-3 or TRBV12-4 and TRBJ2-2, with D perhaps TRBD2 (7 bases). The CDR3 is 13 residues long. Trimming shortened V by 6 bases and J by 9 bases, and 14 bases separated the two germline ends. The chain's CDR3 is CASSQGRARELFL. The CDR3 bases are TGTGCCAGCAGCCAGGGGAGGGCCAGGGAGCTGTTTTTG.

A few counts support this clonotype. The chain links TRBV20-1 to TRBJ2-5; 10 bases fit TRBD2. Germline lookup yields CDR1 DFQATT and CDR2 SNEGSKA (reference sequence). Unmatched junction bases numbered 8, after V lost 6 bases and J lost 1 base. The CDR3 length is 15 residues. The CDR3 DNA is TGCAGTGCAGAGGGAGCGGGAGGGATCCAAGAGACCCAGTACTTC. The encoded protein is CSAEGAGGIQETQYF.

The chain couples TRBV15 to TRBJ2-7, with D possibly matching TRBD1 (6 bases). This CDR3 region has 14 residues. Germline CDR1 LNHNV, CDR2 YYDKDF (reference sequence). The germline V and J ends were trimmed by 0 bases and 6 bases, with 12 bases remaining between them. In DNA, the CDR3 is TGTGCCACCAGCAGAGACAGGGGCCGCGGCGAGCAGTACGTC. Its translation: CATSRDRGRGEQYV.